The 5 T cell receptor beta chains reported below all come from one sample, sequenced in a study of control samples from healthy donors and cancer patients. Assay: immunoSEQ multiplex PCR; the TCRdb copy retains only in-frame clones and omits some. There are fewer than 110,000 clones in the sample; 80% to 90% occur only once, and 7.8% lies in the top ten. Input material: blood. The source is a man under 40 in good health.

The V call is TRBV3-1 (or the pseudogene TRBV3-2), the J call TRBJ1-1; TRBD1 aligns across 8 bases. With 3 bases clipped from V and 0 bases from J, the junction kept 6 bases outside the gene matches. The germline V gene encodes CDR1 LGHDT and CDR2 YNNKEL (reference sequence). CDR3 size: 16 residues. The CDR3 nucleotides read TGTGCCAGCAGCCAGGGGAACAGGGGGGTGAACACTGAAGCTTTCTTT. As protein: CASSQGNRGVNTEAFF.

V and J are TRBV12-3 or TRBV12-4 and TRBJ2-2; no firm D call. V gave up 6 bases and J gave up 4 bases, with 9 bases separating them. CDR3 length: 13 residues. CDR3: CASRGLGTGELFF. CDR3 coding DNA: TGTGCCAGCAGGGGCCTGGGCACCGGGGAGCTGTTTTTT.

V usage is TRBV5-1 and J usage is TRBJ1-5; TRBD1 might be the D (5 bases). V lost 0 bases, J lost 6 bases, and 10 bases lay in between. This CDR3 is built from 14 residues. In germline, CDR1 is SGHRS, CDR2 YFSETQ. CDR3 DNA: TGCGCCAGCAGCTTGGAAGCCGGGGGTCAGCCCCAGCATTTT. This translates into CASSLEAGGQPQHF.

V is TRBV27 and J is TRBJ1-1; the D is unclear. The CDR3 has 13 amino acids. Trimming shortened V by 3 bases and J by 5 bases, and 10 bases separated the two germline ends. The germline gives CDR1 MNHEY, CDR2 SMNVEV (reference sequence). For the CDR3, the DNA is TGTGCCAGCAGTTTCAGTGGGCTTACTGAAGCTTTCTTT. This encodes CASSFSGLTEAFF.

The chain combines TRBV28 with TRBJ1-2; 8 positions agree with TRBD1. V shed 7 bases and J 4 bases; nucleotides not matched to a gene: 5. Germline CDR1 is MDHEN and CDR2 is SYDVKM. This CDR3 has 13 residues. CDR3: CASKAGGLYGYTF. The CDR3 bases are TGTGCCAGCAAAGCAGGGGGCCTCTATGGCTACACCTTC.